This note documents a single T cell receptor beta chain sequence. This entry is derived from a study of blood T cell repertoires in COVID-19. The wider study: The United States, Italy and Spain provided the acute and convalescent COVID-19 samples.

Authors' processing steps: It was from reference gene primer amplification that nucleated cell counts were estimated. Profiled with immunoSEQ multiplex PCR; TCRdb holds only in-frame clones, not every one. Clonal size and the V and J genes are those of that table, whereas D and trimming came from the DNA. The table has approximately 530,000 clones, 85% to 90% seen once. Seattle patient enrollment occurred during active infection, with longitudinal follow-up thereafter. This CDR3 has 13 amino acids. Germline-derived CDR1 and CDR2 are SNHLY and FYNNEI. Trimming cost V 8 bases and J 4 bases; bases outside gene matches: 7.

Material: peripheral blood. This chain uses TRBV2 with TRBJ1-1, with TRBD1 matching over 7 bases. The clonotype comes from a woman aged 45-60 years with COVID-19, enrolled during active disease. CDR3 in amino acids: CASLGGRGTEAFF. CDR3 in DNA: TGTGCCAGCCTAGGGGGCAGGGGCACTGAAGCTTTCTTT.